This T cell receptor beta chain was documented in a study of T cell responses to AZD1222 COVID-19 vaccine. This clone was seen only a few times. What it binds is not known. Regarding the study as a whole: The donor cohort was predominantly white British with a female majority, and clonal diversity may have been underestimated. Spike-specific TCR repertoires showed rising breadth and depth after two AZD1222 doses. Spike regions recognized by vaccine-associated CD4 TCRs spanned the protein, led by 160-218 and 743-854. Repertoires in all cases were sampled only once the peak T cell response had passed.

The table came from immunoSEQ multiplex PCR; TCRdb's copy has only in-frame clones and leaves some out. The sample shows 90,000 to 150,000 clones, 80% to 90% of them seen only once. The CDR3 runs 13 residues. Germline lookup yields CDR1 SGHAT and CDR2 FQDESV (reference sequence). Trimming took off 3 bases at V and 2 bases at J, with 8 bases between the two ends. J is TRBJ2-7 and V is TRBV11-1; weak D call: TRBD1 (5 bases). The sample here was peripheral blood, taken on day 0 of AZD1222 vaccination. This receptor was obtained from an adult in good health. The CDR3 DNA follows: TGTGCCAGCAGCTTGGGGCTCACCTACGAGCAGTACTTC. Protein product: CASSLGLTYEQYF.